This TCR beta chain was profiled in a study of regulatory T cells in long-lasting Graves disease. To make TCR beta libraries, researchers used iRepertoire HTBI primers and Arm-PCR of CDR3 regions. TCRdb fed the multiplex PCR reads into MiXCR, producing one record per CDR3 protein. This sample yields a few hundred thousand distinct CDR3 sequences, of which roughly a fifth are seen a single time; about 56% belongs to the top ten. V was pared by 5 bases and J by 1 base, with 5 bases of the junction left unmatched. The length of the CDR3 is 14 residues. Germline V gene lookup returns CDR1 SGHKS and CDR2 YYEKEE (reference sequence). This clonotype was counted between two and nine times. As to time point: persistent/refractory GD, antithyroid drugs over 5 years with positive TRAb. Following extraction of RNA from PBMCs, that RNA was used to make the TCR library.

This sample comprised peripheral blood mononuclear cells (PBMCs), obtained when the disease was refractory, from a patient treated with antithyroid drugs. The rearrangement uses TRBV5-5 and TRBJ1-1; 7 nucleotides align to TRBD1. This TCR was sampled from a female donor with Graves disease. The CDR3 DNA reads TGTGCCAGCAGACTCGACAGGGAGAACACTGAAGCTTTCTTT. This gives the protein CASRLDRENTEAFF.